This TCR beta chain derives from a study of beta chain features in type 1 diabetes. Overall study findings and caveats: In all four CD4+ subsets, TCRB CDR3 length was significantly, moderately reduced in type 1 diabetes. Among patients, naive, central memory and Treg TCRB repertoires appeared more similar than among healthy donors.

This CDR3 is 11 amino acids long. Germline loops: CDR1 SGHDT, CDR2 YYEEEE. Between the trimmed V and J ends, which lost 1 base and 6 bases, there was a span of 3 bases. The study reverse transcribed the entire isolated RNA, so it sequenced expressed TCRB transcripts. Sequenced by immunoSEQ multiplex PCR; TCRdb stores in-frame clones only, minus some. There are 600,000 or so clones in the sample; more than 12% occur only once, and just under 0.04% lies in the top ten. With respect to this clone: The antigen remains unidentified.

CD45RO/CCR7/CD25/CD127/CD95/CD27 sorting isolated CD4+ naive, central memory, regulatory and stem cell-like memory cells. Each sorted fraction was over 95% pure. The origin of this receptor is a man aged 18 to 29 with type 1 diabetes. Sample: naive CD4+ T cells from blood. The chain uses TRBV5-6 and TRBJ2-3; D not resolved. The CDR3 coding sequence is TGTGCCAGCAGCTTGATGGATACGCAGTATTTT. Translated, it gives CASSLMDTQYF.